The rows below give T cell receptor beta chains drawn from one sample of a study of CD8 T cells in ankylosing spondylitis. TCRdb called the 5' RACE reads again in MiXCR, with one record for every CDR3 protein. The profile shows 90,000 to 100,000 distinct CDR3 sequences, about 8.6% of them singletons. Sequenced input: blood, either unsorted or a sorted T cell fraction (not recorded which). The receptors here all came from a male donor with ankylosing spondylitis or in good health (not recorded which). CDR3s include the opening cysteine and the closing phenylalanine or tryptophan. The D gene is left open where the match is weak. The listing skips clone size in some rows; elsewhere it reads once, few, many or a size class.

cdr3_nt cdr3_aa v_call clone_size d_call j_call
TGCGCCAGCAGGAGACAAGAGACCCAGTACTTC CASRRQETQYF TRBV5-1 many - TRBJ2-5
TGTGCCAGCAGCCACGGCTCGACAGGGTCAGAGACCCAGTACTTC CASSHGSTGSETQYF TRBV7-2 many TRBD1 TRBJ2-5
TGTGCCAGCCACAAGGAGGGTGGCACAGATACGCAGTATTTT CASHKEGGTDTQYF TRBV12-3/TRBV12-4 many - TRBJ2-3
TGCGCCAGCAGCTTGGGGGGACAGTCCTCCATGATTCAGTACTTC CASSLGGQSSMIQYF TRBV5-1 - TRBD1 TRBJ2-4
TGTGCCATCAGTGAGTCTGAAGGACTGGGACAGGTGCTGTACTTC CAISESEGLGQVLYF TRBV10-3 many TRBD1 TRBJ2-7
TGTGCCAGCTTTAAGGACCGAATCCAGGGTAACTATGGCTACACCTTC CASFKDRIQGNYGYTF TRBV7-8 many - TRBJ1-2
TGCAGCGTTGACGAGGCAGGCTCCTACGAGCAGTACTTC CSVDEAGSYEQYF TRBV29-1 many - TRBJ2-7
TGTGCCAGCAGCCAAGTAACCGGGGGCGCGGGCTACACCTTC CASSQVTGGAGYTF TRBV3-1 many - TRBJ1-2
TGTGCCAGCAGCCAGGGGGTTCAGCCCCAGCATTTT CASSQGVQPQHF TRBV14 many - TRBJ1-5
TGTGCCAGCAGCTTTGGCAGCACAGATACGCAGTATTTT CASSFGSTDTQYF TRBV7-3 many - TRBJ2-3
TGTGCCATCTTCTCCCCTGGGGCCAACGTCCTGACTTTC CAIFSPGANVLTF TRBV10-3 many - TRBJ2-6
TGTGCCAGCAGGAAACCCGGGACAGGGGGCTCCGGGGAGCTGTTTTTT CASRKPGTGGSGELFF TRBV11-2 many TRBD1 TRBJ2-2
TGTGCCAGCTCACGCGGACTACCCAACCACGAGCAGTACTTC CASSRGLPNHEQYF TRBV18 many - TRBJ2-7
TGTGCCAGCAGACCCTTTGAGGGTAGGGACACTGAAGCTTTCTTT CASRPFEGRDTEAFF TRBV7-2 many - TRBJ1-1
TGCAGTGCTAGAGTCCCAGGGAGGGTTAATTCACCCCTCCACTTT CSARVPGRVNSPLHF TRBV20-1 many - TRBJ1-6
TGCAGCGTTGGCAGGGATCGGGATGAAAAACTGTTTTTT CSVGRDRDEKLFF TRBV29-1 - - TRBJ1-4
TGTGCCATCAGTGAGTCGGCGGGGGGGCGAGATACGCAGTATTTT CAISESAGGRDTQYF TRBV10-3 - TRBD2 TRBJ2-3
TGTGCCAGCAGCCTCGCGGGGGGCAGCTCCTACGAGCAGTACTTC CASSLAGGSSYEQYF TRBV7-2 - TRBD2 TRBJ2-7
TGTGCCATCAGTGAGTCGAGGCCGCGTGCAACTAATGAAAAACTGTTTTTT CAISESRPRATNEKLFF TRBV10-3 - - TRBJ1-4
TGTGCCAGCAGCTTTTGGACAGGGGGACCTGGGGACATTCAGTACTTC CASSFWTGGPGDIQYF TRBV7-9 - TRBD1 TRBJ2-4
TGCAGTGCTTCCACAGAGACCCAGTACTTC CSASTETQYF TRBV20-1 - - TRBJ2-5
TGTGCCACCAGTGGGGGGCTCGATACCGGGGAGCTGTTTTTT CATSGGLDTGELFF TRBV24-1 many - TRBJ2-2
TGCAGTGCTAGGGATCCTAGCGCCACCTACAATGAGCAGTTCTTC CSARDPSATYNEQFF TRBV20-1 many - TRBJ2-1
TGTGCCAGCAGTTTCCCTTCCCTAGTCAATGAGCAGTTCTTC CASSFPSLVNEQFF TRBV12-3/TRBV12-4 many - TRBJ2-1
TGTGCCAGCAGCCGGGCAGCACTAGCGGGAGTGGAGAATGAGCATTTCTTC CASSRAALAGVENEHFF TRBV7-6 - TRBD2 TRBJ2-1
TGTGCCTGGAGTGTACGGATGAACACTGAAGCTTTCTTT CAWSVRMNTEAFF TRBV30 many - TRBJ1-1
TGTGCCAGCAGCTTGCCGACGGAGAATTCACCCCTCCACTTT CASSLPTENSPLHF TRBV5-8 many - TRBJ1-6
TGCAGTGCTGAGCGGGACTTCTATGAGCAGTTCTTC CSAERDFYEQFF TRBV20-1 many TRBD2 TRBJ2-1
TGTGCCAGCAGTAGGAGTAGCGGGGGATACGAGCAGTACTTC CASSRSSGGYEQYF TRBV12-3/TRBV12-4 many TRBD2 TRBJ2-7
TGCGCCAGCAGCTTGGAAGGGACAGGGGCTTATGGCTACACCTTC CASSLEGTGAYGYTF TRBV5-1 many TRBD1 TRBJ1-2
TGTGCCAGCAGTTATTTCCCCCCTGAGCAGTTCTTC CASSYFPPEQFF TRBV6-2/TRBV6-3 many - TRBJ2-1
TGTGCCAGCTCACCACCTCCAGGGGCCGGCACTGAAGCTTTCTTT CASSPPPGAGTEAFF TRBV18 many - TRBJ1-1
TGTGCCAGCAGTTACTCGACAGGCAGCTCCTACGAGCAGTACTTC CASSYSTGSSYEQYF TRBV6-5 - - TRBJ2-7
TGCAGTGCTAGTTCGGGGGGCAGGGGCGCAGAGACCCAGTACTTC CSASSGGRGAETQYF TRBV20-1 few - TRBJ2-5
TGTGCCAGCAGTTACAACCGGGGGCCAAAGGTCCATTTT CASSYNRGPKVHF TRBV6-2/TRBV6-3 few - TRBJ1-5
TGTGCCAGCAGCTTAACTTCAGCGGGGTACAATGAGCAGTTCTTC CASSLTSAGYNEQFF TRBV7-3 many TRBD2 TRBJ2-1
TGTGCCAGCAGTTCACAGGGAACTCAGCCCCAGCATTTT CASSSQGTQPQHF TRBV5-5 many - TRBJ1-5
TGTGCCAGCAGCTTAGTAGCCGCCAGGGTGGGTGAAAAACTGTTTTTT CASSLVAARVGEKLFF TRBV7-2 many - TRBJ1-4
TGTGCCATCAGTGAAACCGGGACCTATAGAGTGGGGGCCACCAATGAGCAGTTCTTC CAISETGTYRVGATNEQFF TRBV10-3 - - TRBJ2-1
TGTGCCAGCATACCAGTGGGGCTAGATCTCACCGGGGAGCTGTTTTTT CASIPVGLDLTGELFF TRBV12-3/TRBV12-4 many - TRBJ2-2
TGTGCCAGCAGCCAAGTTCCAGAGAACACTGAAGCTTTCTTT CASSQVPENTEAFF TRBV3-1 many - TRBJ1-1
TGCAGTGCTAGTCAGGGGATCCTGGTTTCAGATACGCAGTATTTT CSASQGILVSDTQYF TRBV20-1 - - TRBJ2-3
TGTGCCAGCAGCTTACCAGGTCCCTACGAGCAGTACTTC CASSLPGPYEQYF TRBV7-2 many - TRBJ2-7